These 23 T cell receptor beta chains share one sample of origin, sequenced in a study of PD-1 blockade in classical Hodgkin lymphoma. Only in-frame clones appear in the TCRdb table, and some are missing; sequencing was by immunoSEQ multiplex PCR. The sample gives 30,000 to 40,000 clones, about 90% of which show up once; roughly 0.31% is in the top ten. The sample's time point: cycle 4 day 1 (C4D1), after less than 7 weeks of nivolumab. Every patient was affected by relapse after autologous stem cell transplantation, while exposure to brentuximab vedotin was not uniform. Investigators isolated CD4+ T cells from thawed PBMCs through magnetic negative selection. The specimen comprised CD4+ T cells from blood, sampled before the fourth cycle of nivolumab. These receptors were taken from a human donor with classical Hodgkin lymphoma.

This chain connects TRBV5-1 to TRBJ2-7; 10 bases are shared with TRBD1. The J segment lost 6 bases and the V segment lost 6 bases, leaving 9 bases of the junction unmatched. CDR1 SGHRS and CDR2 YFSETQ come from the germline V gene. CDR3 length: 14 amino acids. CDR3 amino acids: CASMSGGTGVEQYF. CDR3 coding DNA: TGCGCCAGCATGAGTGGAGGGACAGGGGTCGAGCAGTACTTC.

V gene TRBV11-2 combines with J gene TRBJ2-1; unclear D gene. V was trimmed by 2 bases and J by 7 bases, leaving 3 bases between them. Germline loops: CDR1 SGHAT, CDR2 FQNNGV. This CDR3 is 11 amino acids long. CDR3 sequence (DNA): TGTGCCAGCAGCTTACATAATGAGCAGTTCTTC. Translating gives CASSLHNEQFF.

This chain connects TRBV6-1 to TRBJ1-1, with a possible D match to TRBD1 (6 bases). Germline V gene data show CDR1 as MNHNS and CDR2 as SASEGT. This CDR3 is 13 amino acids long. V dropped 4 bases and J dropped 3 bases, with 9 bases sitting between them. In DNA form, the CDR3 reads TGTGCCAGCAGTGGGGGGCGGGACACTGAAGCTTTCTTT. Protein product: CASSGGRDTEAFF.

V is TRBV27 and J is TRBJ2-7, with 10 bases identical to TRBD2. V dropped 4 bases and J dropped 2; count of bases not matched to a gene: 11. The CDR3 is 17 amino acids. Looked up from germline, CDR1 is MNHEY and CDR2 is SMNVEV (reference sequence). This CDR3 reads CASSWSLAGVVPYEQYF. The CDR3, as DNA: TGTGCCAGCAGTTGGTCCCTAGCGGGAGTGGTTCCCTACGAGCAGTACTTC.

The chain has TRBV9 and TRBJ2-2, with 9 bases identical to TRBD1. Germline V CDR1 and CDR2: SGDLS, YYNGEE. The CDR3 covers 15 residues. V lost 3 bases and J lost 3; bases outside the gene matches: 3. CDR3 sequence (DNA): TGTGCCAGCAGCGCGACAGGGGGTGACACCGGGGAGCTGTTTTTT. Translated, it gives CASSATGGDTGELFF.

The rearrangement links TRBV15 to TRBJ2-3, with 16 bases matching TRBD2. In germline, CDR1 is LNHNV, CDR2 YYDKDF (reference sequence). The V gene end was trimmed by 0 bases and the J gene end by 5 bases; junction bases not matched to a gene: 8. This CDR3 contains 19 residues. The CDR3 sequence: CATSRDSGTSGRARDTQYF. CDR3 bases: TGTGCCACCAGCAGAGATTCCGGGACTAGCGGGAGGGCCAGAGATACGCAGTATTTT.

The chain joins TRBV2 to TRBJ1-5, with D perhaps TRBD1 (5 bases). V was cut by 6 bases and J by 1 base, with 13 bases left in between. The CDR3 loop spans 15 amino acids. Looked up from germline, CDR1 is SNHLY and CDR2 is FYNNEI. The CDR3, as DNA: TGTGCCAGCAGCGCGGCAGGGTGGAGCAATCAGCCCCAGCATTTT. This codes for CASSAAGWSNQPQHF.

CDR3 in DNA: TGTGCCAGCGGACTCCTTGCCAACGAGCAGTACTTC. Its protein product is CASGLLANEQYF. This chain links TRBV5-6 with TRBJ2-7; the D gene is possibly TRBD2 (5 bases). The CDR3 contains 12 residues. Trimming left V 7 bases short and J 5 bases short, with 13 bases between. Per germline, CDR1 SGHDT and CDR2 YYEEEE.

The chain links TRBV5-1 to TRBJ2-1; perhaps TRBD1 as D (7 bases). With 1 base removed from V and 3 bases from J, the gap between germline ends came to 8 bases. This CDR3 contains 14 residues. The germline V gene encodes CDR1 SGHRS and CDR2 YFSETQ. The CDR3 DNA reads TGCGCCAGCAGCTTGCAGGGGGGCTACAATGAGCAGTTCTTC. Translating it yields CASSLQGGYNEQFF. The full variable domain, its missing parts supplied by reference TRBV5-1 and TRBJ2-1, is KAGVTQTPRYLIKTRGQQVTLSCSPISGHRSVSWYQQTPGQGLQFLFEYFSETQRNKGNFPGRFSGRQFSNSRSEMNVSTLELGDSALYLCASSLQGGYNEQFFGPGTRLTVL.

This clone was detected once. This sequence joins TRBV2 and TRBJ2-3, with D unresolved. V lost 10 bases and J lost 2, with 13 bases in between. The CDR3 length is 13 residues. Germline V gene data show CDR1 as SNHLY and CDR2 as FYNNEI. Here the CDR3 reads CATWTRTTDTQYF. The CDR3 coding sequence is TGTGCCACCTGGACGAGGACCACAGATACGCAGTATTTT.

This chain uses TRBV10-3 with TRBJ2-6, with D uncertain. This CDR3 region has 17 residues. CDR1 and CDR2 (germline): ENHRY, SYGVKD. Trimming stripped 2 bases from V and 0 bases from J, with 11 bases between. The CDR3 is CAISEPGRSSGANVLTF. DNA for the CDR3: TGTGCCATCAGTGAGCCCGGACGGAGCTCTGGGGCCAACGTCCTGACTTTC.

The genes are TRBV1 and TRBJ2-1; no check of the table's D call, TRBD2, against the DNA was made. TRBV1 is annotated as a pseudogene. The CDR3 spans 11 residues. The DNA for the CDR3 is TGCACCAGCAGCCAAGATCGTGAGCAGTTCTTC. Residues: CTSSQDREQFF.

This clone appeared once. This chain uses TRBV27 with TRBJ1-5; 7 nucleotides line up with TRBD1. There are 15 residues in the CDR3. Trimming took 11 bases from V and 2 from J; bases not matched to a gene: 12. Germline V lookup: CDR1 MNHEY, CDR2 SMNVEV (reference sequence). The CDR3 DNA reads as TGTGCCCTCCGAGGGACAGCGATTGGCAATCAGCCCCAGCATTTT. It translates to CALRGTAIGNQPQHF.

This clone appeared once. The chain uses TRBV19 and TRBJ2-1; 10 bases map to TRBD2. The CDR3 sequence is 12 residues long. V shed 5 bases, J shed 14 bases, and the junction held 6 bases outside the gene matches. Per germline, CDR1 LNHDA and CDR2 SQIVND (reference sequence). The CDR3 sequence is CASSPTSGTEFF. The CDR3 DNA reads TGTGCCAGTAGTCCAACTAGCGGGACCGAGTTCTTC.

This clone was detected only a few times. The CDR3 here is CASSLKKWAVQITDTQYF. CDR3 coding DNA: TGTGCCAGCAGTCTAAAAAAGTGGGCGGTTCAGATCACAGATACGCAGTATTTT. The genes are TRBV28 and TRBJ2-3; no clear D gene. In germline, CDR1 is MDHEN, CDR2 SYDVKM. The CDR3 totals 18 residues. V lost 5 bases and J 2 bases, leaving 23 bases between the germline ends.

The chain recombines TRBV30 with TRBJ1-2; 8 bases agree with TRBD1. The CDR3 has 14 residues. The V gene end was trimmed by 3 bases and the J gene end by 6 bases; junction bases not matched to a gene: 9. Per the germline V gene, CDR1 is GTSNPN and CDR2 is SVGIG (reference sequence). CDR3 coding DNA: TGTGCCTGGAGGGGGGACAGGAGAGAGGATGGCTACACCTTC. Its translation is CAWRGDRREDGYTF.

The chain combines TRBV28 with TRBJ2-7, with 8 bases identical to TRBD2. CDR1 and CDR2 from the germline V gene are MDHEN and SYDVKM. With V trimmed by 8 bases and J by 1 base, 4 bases remained unmatched. This CDR3 comprises 13 residues. The CDR3 region has the DNA TGTGCCAGCCGAACTAGCGGATCCTACGAGCAGTACTTC. It specifies CASRTSGSYEQYF.

The V and J genes are TRBV6-5 and TRBJ1-4, with 9 bases matching TRBD1. The CDR3 has 16 residues. CDR1 is MNHEY, CDR2 SVGAGI, per germline. The ends lost 2 bases at V and 8 bases at J; junction bases unmatched: 9. Here the CDR3 DNA reads TGTGCCAGCAGTTACCAGAGAACAGGGGGCGACGAAAAACTGTTTTTT. Translated, it gives CASSYQRTGGDEKLFF.

This chain connects TRBV2 to TRBJ2-7; TRBD2 matches at 10 bases. CDR3 size: 14 residues. V was clipped by 5 bases and J by 6 bases; unmatched bases: 7. CDR1 is SNHLY, CDR2 FYNNEI, per germline. CDR3 loop: CASSFQREGAEQYF. The CDR3 DNA sequence: TGTGCCAGCAGTTTCCAGCGGGAGGGGGCCGAGCAGTACTTC.

The J gene is TRBJ1-1, the V gene TRBV11-2, with TRBD1 identical over 7 bases. Looked up from germline, CDR1 is SGHAT and CDR2 is FQNNGV. The CDR3 totals 16 residues. With 5 bases clipped from V and 4 bases from J, the junction kept 13 bases outside the gene matches. The CDR3 DNA is TGTGCCAGCAGCCCCCTGGCAGGGGGTGTCGGCACTGAAGCTTTCTTT. Translation: CASSPLAGGVGTEAFF.

This clone appeared a few times. The chain employs TRBV2 and TRBJ2-7; maybe TRBD2 (6 bases). Germline V gives CDR1 SNHLY, CDR2 FYNNEI. The CDR3 spans 13 residues. Trimming stripped 6 bases from V and 7 bases from J, with 16 bases between. Written as DNA, the CDR3 is TGTGCCAGCAGGTTGGAGGGTGTAGGGGAGCAGTACTTC. This codes for CASRLEGVGEQYF. The full variable domain, rest sourced from reference TRBV2 and TRBJ2-7, is EPEVTQTPSHQVTQMGQEVILRCVPISNHLYFYWYRQILGQKVEFLVSFYNNEISEKSEIFDDQFSVERPDGSNFTLKIRSTKLEDSAMYFCASRLEGVGEQYFGPGTRLTVT.

This chain uses TRBV10-3 with TRBJ2-5; perhaps TRBD2 as D (5 bases). V shed 4 bases and J shed 2 bases, with 11 bases lying between them. Germline CDR1 reads ENHRY; CDR2 reads SYGVKD. The CDR3 consists of 14 residues. DNA for the CDR3: TGTGCCATCAGTGGTAGAGGGTTACAAGAGACCCAGTACTTC. It yields the protein CAISGRGLQETQYF.

The V gene is TRBV4-1, the J gene TRBJ2-7; weak D call: TRBD2 (5 bases). Germline V gene sequence: CDR1 MGHRA, CDR2 YSYEKL. V lost 2 bases and J 4 bases, leaving 15 bases between the germline ends. This CDR3 has 15 amino acids. CDR3 loop: CASSQPPGRRYEQYF. CDR3 DNA: TGCGCCAGCAGCCAACCTCCGGGAAGAAGGTACGAGCAGTACTTC.